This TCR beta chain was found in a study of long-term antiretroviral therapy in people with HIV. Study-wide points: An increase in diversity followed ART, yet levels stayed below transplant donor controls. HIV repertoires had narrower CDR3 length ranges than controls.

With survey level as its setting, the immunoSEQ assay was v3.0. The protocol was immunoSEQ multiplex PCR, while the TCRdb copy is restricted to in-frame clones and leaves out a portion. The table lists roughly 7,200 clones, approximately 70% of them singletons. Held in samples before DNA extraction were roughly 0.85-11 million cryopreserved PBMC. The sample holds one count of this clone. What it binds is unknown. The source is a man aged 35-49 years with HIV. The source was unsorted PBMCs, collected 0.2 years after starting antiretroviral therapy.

CDR3 residues: CASSSSRKTYGYTF. CDR3 coding DNA: TGTGCCAGCAGCTCAAGCAGAAAGACCTATGGCTACACCTTC. This chain joins TRBV11-2 and TRBJ1-2; D is uncertain. Germline V CDR1 and CDR2: SGHAT, FQNNGV. V lost 4 bases to trimming and J lost 4 bases, with 13 bases between them. This CDR3 is built from 14 residues.